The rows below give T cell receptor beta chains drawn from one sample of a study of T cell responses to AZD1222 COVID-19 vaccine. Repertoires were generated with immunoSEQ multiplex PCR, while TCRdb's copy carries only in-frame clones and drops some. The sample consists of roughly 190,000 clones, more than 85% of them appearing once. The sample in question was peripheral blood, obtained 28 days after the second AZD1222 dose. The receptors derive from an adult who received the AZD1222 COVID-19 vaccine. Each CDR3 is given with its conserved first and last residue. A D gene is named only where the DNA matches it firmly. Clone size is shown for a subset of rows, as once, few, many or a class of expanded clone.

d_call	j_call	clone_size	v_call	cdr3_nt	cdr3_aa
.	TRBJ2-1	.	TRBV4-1	TGCGCCAGCAGCCAAGAGGGTGAGGGGAATGAGCAGTTCTTC	CASSQEGEGNEQFF
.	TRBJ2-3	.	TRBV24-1	TGTGCCACCAGTGACCCTGAAGGGACTTCTTCTAGCACAGATACGCAGTATTTT	CATSDPEGTSSSTDTQYF
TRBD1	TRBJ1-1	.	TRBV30	TGTGCCTGGATTCACCCTCCCGCGACCAGGGGGCTAAAGTTTCCTGAAGCTTTCTTT	CAWIHPPATRGLKFPEAFF
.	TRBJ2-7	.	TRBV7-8	TGTGCCAGCAGCTTAGACTCAGGGCAGGGTGGGTACGAGCAGTACTTC	CASSLDSGQGGYEQYF
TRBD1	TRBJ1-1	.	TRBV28	TGTGCCAGCGGCCTCAGGGGGCAAGGTGAAGCTTTCTTT	CASGLRGQGEAFF
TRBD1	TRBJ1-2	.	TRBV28	TGTGCCAGCAGTACTCAGGGGGACTATGGCTACACCTTC	CASSTQGDYGYTF
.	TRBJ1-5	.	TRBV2	TGTGCCAGCAGGGCAGGGACTACGGGCAATCAGCCCCAGCATTTT	CASRAGTTGNQPQHF
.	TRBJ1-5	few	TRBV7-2	TGTGCCAGCAGCTTAGGGACCGAAAATCAGCCCCAGCATTTT	CASSLGTENQPQHF
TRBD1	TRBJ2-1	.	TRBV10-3	TGTGCCACACGGGACAGGAACGGCAATGAGCAGTTCTTC	CATRDRNGNEQFF
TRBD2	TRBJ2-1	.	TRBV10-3	TGTGCCATCAGTGAGGCGGGAGCGGGTAATGAGCAGTTCTTC	CAISEAGAGNEQFF
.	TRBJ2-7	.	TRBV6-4	TGTGCCAGCAGTGACTCCCCGGGAGCGTTATACGAGCAGTACTTC	CASSDSPGALYEQYF
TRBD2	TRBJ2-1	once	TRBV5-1	TGCGCCAGCGGGTGGCGGGAGTTGAATGAGCAGTTCTTC	CASGWRELNEQFF
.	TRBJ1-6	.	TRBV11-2	TGTGCCAGCAGCTTATCCTCCGAAAATTCACCCCTCCACTTT	CASSLSSENSPLHF
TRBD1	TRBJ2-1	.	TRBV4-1	TGCGCCAGCAGCCAAGAGGGCAGGGGGCGATCCAATGAGCAGTTCTTC	CASSQEGRGRSNEQFF
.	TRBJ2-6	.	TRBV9	TGTGCCAGCAGCATTTCCGGTGACAGGCCTGGGGCCAACGTCCTGACTTTC	CASSISGDRPGANVLTF
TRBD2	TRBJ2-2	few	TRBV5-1	TGCGCCAGCAGCTTAGGGACTAGCGGGAGGAACACCGGGGAGCTGTTTTTT	CASSLGTSGRNTGELFF